These 27 T cell receptor beta chains share one sample of origin, sequenced in a study of T-cell memory formation after mild COVID-19. MiXCR was run by TCRdb on the 5' RACE reads, yielding one entry per CDR3 protein. The repertoire has 250,000 to 300,000 distinct CDR3 sequences, about a sixth of them found once; the top ten carry 20% to 25%. Sequences were obtained from PBMCs or a T cell subset sorted from them (not recorded which). These receptors were obtained from a man in his late teens or twenties who had mild COVID-19 (a few samples of this study predate the infection). Cell type and time point are not known.

This clonotype was detected many times. The genes are TRBV12-3 or TRBV12-4 and TRBJ2-2; D unclear. Trimming cost V 2 bases and J 3 bases, with 7 bases left between them. The CDR3 spans 14 residues. The chain's CDR3 is CASSLQTDTGELFF. CDR3 nucleotide sequence: TGTGCCAGCAGTTTACAGACTGACACCGGGGAGCTGTTTTTT.

This clonotype occurred a few times. This sequence joins TRBV15 and TRBJ2-1, with a weak D call TRBD1 (6 bases). The V gene's germline CDR1 is LNHNV and CDR2 YYDKDF (reference sequence). CDR3 length: 14 amino acids. V was trimmed by 4 bases and J by 9 bases, leaving 16 bases between them. CDR3 sequence: CATSTPVTGLEQFF. The CDR3, as DNA: TGTGCCACCAGCACTCCCGTGACAGGTCTTGAGCAGTTCTTC.

In this sample, this clonotype turned up a few times. The V gene is TRBV20-1, the J gene TRBJ2-3; the D call may be TRBD1 or TRBD2 (5 bases each). The CDR3 totals 13 residues. Trimming took off 6 bases at V and 1 base at J, with 11 bases between the two ends. The germline CDR1 and CDR2 sequences are DFQATT and SNEGSKA (reference sequence). The CDR3 bases are TGCAGTGCCGAGGTGGGGGGCACAGATACGCAGTATTTT. This encodes CSAEVGGTDTQYF.

This sequence joins TRBV5-1 and TRBJ1-1, with D possibly matching TRBD1 (5 bases). The V gene's germline CDR1 is SGHRS and CDR2 YFSETQ. V lost 4 bases and J lost 8, with 9 bases in between. CDR3 length: 11 residues. CDR3 DNA sequence: TGCGCCAGCAGCCGGGAGGGGGAAGCTTTCTTT. Its protein product is CASSREGEAFF.

Ten or more counts support this clonotype. The chain employs TRBV7-9 and TRBJ2-5, with D uncertain. CDR1 and CDR2 (germline): SEHNR, FQNEAQ (reference sequence). Trimming removed 8 bases from V and 1 base from J, with 14 bases in between. The CDR3 is made up of 14 amino acids. Written as DNA, the CDR3 is TGTGCCAGCTTGCCGGAGTGGGGCCAAGAGACCCAGTACTTC. Translating gives CASLPEWGQETQYF. The full variable domain, completed using reference TRBV7-9 and TRBJ2-5, is DTGVSQNPRHKITKRGQNVTFRCDPISEHNRLYWYRQTLGQGPEFLTYFQNEAQLEKSRLLSDRFSAERPKGSFSTLEIQRTEQGDSAMYLCASLPEWGQETQYFGPGTRLLVL.

This clonotype appeared a few times. The chain recombines TRBV29-1 with TRBJ1-4; perhaps TRBD1 as D (5 bases). This CDR3 has 12 amino acids. The germline V gene has CDR1 SQVTM and CDR2 ANQGSEA. With 0 bases removed from V and 10 bases from J, the gap between germline ends came to 9 bases. The CDR3 DNA reads as TGCAGCGTTGAAGAGGTCGGGGGAAAACTGTTTTTT. Its protein is CSVEEVGGKLFF.

V is TRBV5-1 and J is TRBJ2-3, with 9 bases lining up with TRBD2. The CDR3 is 15 residues long. V trimming: 3 bases; J trimming: 1 base; junction bases outside the gene matches: 3. Germline V lookup: CDR1 SGHRS, CDR2 YFSETQ. The CDR3 nucleotides read TGCGCCAGCAGCTCGAGGACTAGCGGCACAGATACGCAGTATTTT. Protein product: CASSSRTSGTDTQYF.

The chain carries TRBV7-9 and TRBJ2-3; D uncertain. The CDR3 spans 14 residues. Deletions cut 5 bases from V and 4 bases from J, with 13 bases between. From germline, CDR1 is SEHNR and CDR2 FQNEAQ (reference sequence). CDR3 DNA sequence: TGTGCCAGCAGCCCTAGGGTCAGTCCAGATACGCAGTATTTT. Translating it yields CASSPRVSPDTQYF.

This chain joins TRBV6-2 or TRBV6-3 and TRBJ1-5; D is perhaps TRBD1 (5 bases). CDR1 and CDR2 from the germline V gene are MNHEY and SVGEGT. V shed 6 bases and J shed 7 bases, with 16 bases lying between them. The CDR3 has 14 residues. The CDR3 sequence: CASSSGRSGQPQHF. The DNA of the CDR3 is TGTGCCAGCAGCTCCGGGAGGTCAGGGCAGCCCCAGCATTTT.

The rearrangement joins TRBV2 to TRBJ2-1; possibly TRBD2 for D (6 bases). The V and J ends lost 4 bases and 9 bases respectively, with 16 bases between them. The CDR3 spans 14 residues. CDR1 and CDR2 from the germline V gene are SNHLY and FYNNEI. Written as DNA, the CDR3 is TGTGCCAGCAGTGGTTGGACCCCGGGGGTTGAGCAGTTCTTC. It encodes CASSGWTPGVEQFF. Together with reference TRBV2 and TRBJ2-1, the CDR3 gives the full variable domain: EPEVTQTPSHQVTQMGQEVILRCVPISNHLYFYWYRQILGQKVEFLVSFYNNEISEKSEIFDDQFSVERPDGSNFTLKIRSTKLEDSAMYFCASSGWTPGVEQFFGPGTRLTVL.

In regard to this clonotype: The junction departs from germline at one end; a sequencing error may be responsible. The chain couples TRBV7-2 to TRBJ2-1, with a possible D match to TRBD2 (7 bases). This CDR3 is 16 amino acids long. Per germline, CDR1 SGHTA and CDR2 FQGNSA. The CDR3 bases are TGTGCCAGCAGCCCAGGGGTAGCGGGTGCGTACAATGAGCAGCTCTTC. Protein sequence: CASSPGVAGAYNEQLF.

As regards this clonotype: This clone may be a read error of a much larger clone one base away. V is TRBV28 and J is TRBJ1-2; D is possibly TRBD1 (5 bases). The CDR3 is made up of 13 amino acids. The germline CDR1 and CDR2 sequences are MDHEN and SYDVKM. The germline V and J ends were trimmed by 6 bases and 4 bases, with 12 bases remaining between them. The CDR3 is CASSTGTVYGYTF. CDR3 bases: TGTGCCAGCAGCACCGGGACGGTCTATGGCTACACCTTC.

This clonotype was found a few times. The chain employs TRBV3-1 and TRBJ2-5, with a tentative D call TRBD2 (7 bases). Trimming pared 1 base from V and 4 bases from J, leaving 16 bases between. The CDR3 has 16 residues. The V gene's germline CDR1 is LGHDT and CDR2 YNNKEL (reference sequence). CDR3: CASSQGRGGAGETQYF. CDR3 nucleotide sequence: TGTGCCAGCAGCCAAGGTCGTGGGGGGGCCGGAGAGACCCAGTACTTC.

This chain connects TRBV7-9 to TRBJ2-1, with 12 nucleotides matching TRBD2. Germline-derived CDR1 and CDR2 are SEHNR and FQNEAQ (reference sequence). With V trimmed by 5 bases and J by 15 bases, 14 bases remained unmatched. This CDR3 region has 15 residues. CDR3 sequence: CASSPWTSGNERGFF. The DNA of the CDR3 is TGTGCCAGCAGCCCCTGGACTAGCGGGAATGAAAGGGGGTTCTTC. The complete variable domain, with remaining parts taken from reference TRBV7-9 and TRBJ2-1, reads DTGVSQNPRHKITKRGQNVTFRCDPISEHNRLYWYRQTLGQGPEFLTYFQNEAQLEKSRLLSDRFSAERPKGSFSTLEIQRTEQGDSAMYLCASSPWTSGNERGFFGPGTRLTVL.

This clonotype was seen a few times. J is TRBJ2-7 and V is TRBV15, with D perhaps assigned TRBD1 or TRBD2 (5 bases each). The CDR3 spans 13 residues. Looked up from germline, CDR1 is LNHNV and CDR2 is YYDKDF (reference sequence). Trimming cost V 5 bases and J 1 base, with 9 bases left between them. The DNA of the CDR3 is TGTGCCACCAGCCGAGGGGATTCCTACGAGCAGTACGTC. Translated: CATSRGDSYEQYV.

This clonotype was found a few times. The genes are TRBV9 and TRBJ1-1; no reliable D call. Trimming left V 6 bases short and J 5 bases short, with 14 bases between. This CDR3 comprises 13 residues. Per germline, CDR1 SGDLS and CDR2 YYNGEE. The CDR3 is CASTPERGTEAFF. As DNA, the CDR3 is TGTGCCAGCACCCCAGAGAGAGGGACTGAAGCTTTCTTT.

V gene TRBV7-2 combines with J gene TRBJ2-2, with unresolved D. The CDR3 covers 17 residues. Per germline, CDR1 SGHTA and CDR2 FQGNSA. V lost 4 bases, J lost 0 bases, and 15 bases lay in between. CDR3 DNA: TGTGCCAGCAGCTCATCGACAAGCCCCTCGAACACCGGGGAGCTGTTTTTT. Amino acid sequence: CASSSSTSPSNTGELFF.

V and J are TRBV5-1 and TRBJ2-1, with TRBD2 identical over 11 bases. CDR3 length: 16 residues. V was clipped by 4 bases and J by 4 bases; unmatched bases: 7. Germline CDR1 SGHRS, CDR2 YFSETQ. The CDR3 loop is CASSDLAGGLYNEQFF. The CDR3, as DNA: TGCGCCAGCAGCGATCTAGCGGGGGGCCTATACAATGAGCAGTTCTTC.

The rearrangement links TRBV11-2 to TRBJ1-2; no reliable D call. This CDR3 spans 13 amino acids. Deletions cut 6 bases from V and 4 bases from J, with 12 bases between. Germline V gene lookup returns CDR1 SGHAT and CDR2 FQNNGV. CDR3 bases: TGTGCCAGCAGTCCAGACCTGTCCTATGGCTACACCTTC. Translated: CASSPDLSYGYTF.

The chain recombines TRBV7-3 with TRBJ1-2, with D perhaps matching TRBD1 (5 bases). V was cut by 0 bases and J by 7 bases, with 18 bases left in between. This CDR3 has 16 residues. Germline V lookup: CDR1 SGHTA, CDR2 FQGTGA. The CDR3 nucleotides are TGTGCCAGCAGCTTAACCATGGTGAGGGGACGGACTGGCTACACCTTC. Its protein product is CASSLTMVRGRTGYTF.

This chain joins TRBV7-2 and TRBJ2-3, with 10 bases lining up with TRBD2. The J segment lost 2 bases and the V segment lost 2 bases, leaving 7 bases of the junction unmatched. Germline V lookup: CDR1 SGHTA, CDR2 FQGNSA. There are 17 residues in the CDR3. The CDR3 nucleotides are TGTGCCAGCAGCTTAAGGTCTAGCGGGGGATTCACAGATACGCAGTATTTT. Its protein product is CASSLRSSGGFTDTQYF.

This clonotype is labeled medium-sized (0.01 to 0.1%). The chain combines TRBV10-2 with TRBJ2-7; D ambiguous. CDR3 size: 11 residues. Germline lookup yields CDR1 WSHSY and CDR2 SAAADI. The V end was cut by 8 bases, the J end by 2 bases, with 7 bases between. The CDR3 region has the DNA TGCGCCAGCGGGTCCCCCTACGAGCAGTACTTC. Its translation: CASGSPYEQYF.

Ten or more counts support this clonotype. This chain joins TRBV28 and TRBJ2-3; possibly TRBD2 for D (6 bases). The CDR3 totals 16 residues. Between the trimmed V and J ends, which lost 5 bases and 8 bases, there was a span of 23 bases. The V gene's germline CDR1 is MDHEN and CDR2 SYDVKM. The CDR3 region has the DNA TGTGCCAGCAGTCCCCCGGGAGTACGAAGTCCGGGTACGCAGTATTTT. Protein sequence: CASSPPGVRSPGTQYF.

This rearrangement joins TRBV6-5 to TRBJ1-6; no definite D call. The CDR3 has 15 residues. Germline V gene sequence: CDR1 MNHEY, CDR2 SVGAGI. V lost 5 bases and J 7 bases, leaving 15 bases between the germline ends. As DNA, the CDR3 is TGTGCCAGCAGTCCCGGGGTAAACGGGAATTCACCCCTCCACTTT. This translates into CASSPGVNGNSPLHF.

This clonotype was observed a few times. The chain carries TRBV14 and TRBJ2-3; D is undetermined. V was clipped by 3 bases and J by 7 bases, with 11 bases between them. The V gene's germline CDR1 is SGHDN and CDR2 FVKESK. This CDR3 spans 13 amino acids. This CDR3 is CASSHRPSYTQYF. The CDR3 DNA follows: TGTGCCAGCAGCCACAGACCGAGCTATACGCAGTATTTT.

This clonotype was observed a handful of times. The chain uses TRBV4-3 and TRBJ1-1; 9 bases match TRBD1. Germline V lookup: CDR1 LGHNA, CDR2 YSLEER. This CDR3 has 14 residues. V lost 3 bases and J lost 8; bases outside the gene matches: 7. The CDR3 DNA reads as TGCGCCAGCAGCCAGACTTGGACAGGGGACGAAGCTTTCTTT. The encoded protein is CASSQTWTGDEAFF.

This clonotype has a handful of counts. The chain has TRBV6-2 or TRBV6-3 and TRBJ1-1; no clear D gene. CDR1 MNHEY and CDR2 SVGEGT come from the germline V gene. V dropped 5 bases and J dropped 4 bases, with 23 bases sitting between them. CDR3 length equals 17 residues. The CDR3 reads CASSPTGGAWVGTEAFF. The CDR3 DNA reads TGTGCCAGCAGTCCTACCGGCGGCGCTTGGGTTGGCACTGAAGCTTTCTTT.